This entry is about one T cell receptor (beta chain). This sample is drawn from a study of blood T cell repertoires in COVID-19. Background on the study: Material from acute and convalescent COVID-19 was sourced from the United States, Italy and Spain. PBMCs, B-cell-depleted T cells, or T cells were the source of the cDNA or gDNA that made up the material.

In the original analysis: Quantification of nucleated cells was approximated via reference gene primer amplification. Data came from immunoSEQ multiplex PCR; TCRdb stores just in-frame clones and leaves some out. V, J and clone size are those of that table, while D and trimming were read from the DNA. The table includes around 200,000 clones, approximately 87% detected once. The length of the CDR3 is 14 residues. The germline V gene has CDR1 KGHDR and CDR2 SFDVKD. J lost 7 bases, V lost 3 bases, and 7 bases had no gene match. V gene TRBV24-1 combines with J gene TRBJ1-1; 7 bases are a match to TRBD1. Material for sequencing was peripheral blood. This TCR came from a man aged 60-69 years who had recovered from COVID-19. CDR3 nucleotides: TGTGCCACCAGTGATCCTGGACAGGCCGATGAAGCTTTCTTT. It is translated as CATSDPGQADEAFF.